This TCR beta chain derives from a study of cytomegalovirus exposure and HLA in healthy donors. Primers for the PCR totalled 60 Vbeta and 13 Jbeta. The assay was immunoSEQ multiplex PCR, and TCRdb's table has in-frame clones only and misses some. The data contain 190,000 or so clones, less than 90% of them singletons. Each donor was nominally healthy when sampled (though unrecorded immune exposures were likely). Germline V gene sequence: CDR1 KGHSH, CDR2 LQKENI. After removal of 2 bases from V and 0 bases from J, the junction contained 2 bases not matched to a gene. The CDR3 length is 16 residues. The rearrangement joins TRBV18 to TRBJ1-4; 8 bases line up with TRBD1. The clonotype originates from a middle-aged man in good health and CMV-seronegative. Material: PBMCs. CDR3 residues: CASSPGTGATNEKLFF. CDR3 sequence (DNA): TGTGCCAGCTCACCAGGGACAGGAGCAACTAATGAAAAACTGTTTTTT.